These 28 T cell receptor beta chains share one sample of origin, sequenced in a study of shared clonotypes between healthy human individuals. Libraries were prepared by immunoSEQ multiplex PCR; TCRdb keeps only in-frame clonotypes and omits some of them. The sample records 150,000 to 200,000 clones, over 50% being singletons. Sequenced: memory CD4+ T cells sorted from blood. The subset was: CD45RA-negative fraction. The receptors here all came from a man aged 25-40 years in good health.

V usage is TRBV5-1 and J usage is TRBJ2-1, with TRBD2 identical over 16 bases. After removal of 3 bases from V and 4 bases from J, the junction contained 16 bases not matched to a gene. CDR1 SGHRS and CDR2 YFSETQ come from the germline V gene. This CDR3 comprises 21 residues. CDR3 loop: CASSSDRGPGLAGGKYNEQFF. The CDR3 DNA reads as TGCGCCAGCAGCTCAGACAGGGGCCCGGGACTAGCGGGAGGGAAATACAATGAGCAGTTCTTC.

Note on this clone: The junction does not match germline at one end; this may be a read error. Here the CDR3 DNA reads TGTGCCAACAGCACTACTAGCGGGACCACAGATACGCAGTATTTT. This sequence encodes CANSTTSGTTDTQYF. The rearrangement uses TRBV7-8 and TRBJ2-3, with 10 bases fitting TRBD2. This CDR3 has 15 amino acids. Per germline, CDR1 SGHVS and CDR2 FQNEAQ.

This clone has just a few counts. The rearrangement joins TRBV2 to TRBJ2-1; no clear D gene. The germline V and J ends were trimmed by 8 bases and 0 bases, with 8 bases remaining between them. The CDR3 totals 13 residues. Germline V gives CDR1 SNHLY, CDR2 FYNNEI. CDR3: CASAPSSYNEQFF. The CDR3 DNA reads as TGTGCCAGCGCCCCTAGCTCCTACAATGAGCAGTTCTTC.

The rearrangement uses TRBV5-1 and TRBJ2-3; unclear D gene. The CDR3 extends over 16 amino acids. Germline assignment: CDR1 SGHRS and CDR2 YFSETQ. The V end was cut by 3 bases, the J end by 0 bases, with 14 bases between. The CDR3 region is CASSYQGATSTDTQYF. DNA for the CDR3: TGCGCCAGCAGCTACCAAGGAGCTACTAGCACAGATACGCAGTATTTT.

The chain carries TRBV10-3 and TRBJ2-3; 8 bases are a match to TRBD1. Germline CDR1 reads ENHRY; CDR2 reads SYGVKD. J was trimmed by 1 base and V by 11 bases; bases with no gene match: 2. The CDR3 sequence is 12 residues long. The CDR3 loop reads CASQGGTDTQYF. The CDR3 nucleotides read TGTGCCTCACAGGGGGGCACAGATACGCAGTATTTT.

CDR3 protein: CASSYGTGLNQPQHF. CDR3 nucleotides: TGCGCCAGCAGCTATGGGACAGGGCTTAATCAGCCCCAGCATTTT. This chain uses TRBV5-1 with TRBJ1-5; 9 positions match TRBD1. The germline gives CDR1 SGHRS, CDR2 YFSETQ. The V gene end was trimmed by 3 bases and the J gene end by 4 bases; junction bases not matched to a gene: 5. The length of the CDR3 is 15 residues.

V is TRBV15 and J is TRBJ2-7, with D hard to call. Trimming cost V 4 bases and J 2 bases, with 9 bases left between them. CDR1 is LNHNV and CDR2 is YYDKDF in the germline V gene (reference sequence). The CDR3 loop spans 13 amino acids. The DNA for the CDR3 is TGTGCCACCAGCAATCTGGGCGCCTACGAGCAGTACTTC. Translating gives CATSNLGAYEQYF.

This chain links TRBV2 with TRBJ1-1, with 9 bases matching TRBD1. Losses at the gene ends were 7 bases for V and 7 bases for J; bases not matched to a gene: 16. Germline V gene sequence: CDR1 SNHLY, CDR2 FYNNEI. The CDR3 is 16 residues long. The CDR3 bases are TGTGCCAGCACCCAAGACGCGGGACAGGGCAAAGTTGAAGCTTTCTTT. Protein sequence: CASTQDAGQGKVEAFF.

The chain couples TRBV29-1 to TRBJ1-1, with TRBD1 identical over 8 bases. V shed 6 bases and J 3 bases; nucleotides not matched to a gene: 9. Germline V gene lookup returns CDR1 SQVTM and CDR2 ANQGSEA. The CDR3 consists of 14 residues. CDR3 residues: CSVGQGTSYTEAFF. The CDR3 DNA is TGCAGCGTCGGACAGGGTACCTCGTACACTGAAGCTTTCTTT.

The genes are TRBV7-2 and TRBJ2-7; D call uncertain. CDR1 SGHTA and CDR2 FQGNSA come from the germline V gene. V lost 4 bases and J 3 bases, leaving 10 bases between the germline ends. The CDR3 loop spans 13 amino acids. The CDR3 DNA is TGTGCCAGCAGCTCACAGAGACTCTACGAGCAGTACTTC. Residues: CASSSQRLYEQYF.

This clone came up a few times. The chain joins TRBV9 to TRBJ2-5, with 12 bases aligning to TRBD2. With V trimmed by 3 bases and J by 4 bases, 4 bases remained unmatched. This CDR3 spans 15 amino acids. Germline values: CDR1 SGDLS, CDR2 YYNGEE. CDR3 amino acids: CASSAGLAGLETQYF. The CDR3 DNA is TGTGCCAGCAGCGCTGGACTAGCGGGATTAGAGACCCAGTACTTC.

The chain combines TRBV7-6 with TRBJ1-1, with 11 nucleotides matching TRBD1. V gave up 5 bases and J gave up 4 bases; unmatched junction bases: 15. This CDR3 is 18 amino acids long. CDR1 and CDR2 (germline): SGHVS, FNYEAQ. The CDR3 sequence is CASSATPRTGGAATEAFF. CDR3 in DNA: TGTGCCAGCAGCGCAACGCCCCGGACAGGGGGCGCCGCCACTGAAGCTTTCTTT.

This clone showed up just a few times. This chain joins TRBV19 and TRBJ2-6, with D tentatively TRBD2 (5 bases). CDR1 is LNHDA, CDR2 SQIVND, per germline (reference sequence). V was cut by 3 bases and J by 0 bases, with 9 bases left in between. CDR3 length: 16 residues. The CDR3 loop reads CASSMSEGSGANVLTF. Here the CDR3 DNA reads TGTGCCAGTAGTATGTCCGAGGGCTCTGGGGCCAACGTCCTGACTTTC.

The V and J genes are TRBV29-1 and TRBJ2-7; D perhaps matches TRBD1 (6 bases). CDR3 length: 11 amino acids. The ends were cut back, 7 bases at V and 2 bases at J, with 9 bases in the middle. Germline-derived CDR1 and CDR2 are SQVTM and ANQGSEA. The CDR3 region has the DNA TGCAGCGCCGGACAGACCTACGAGCAGTACTTC. Translating gives CSAGQTYEQYF.

The chain links TRBV2 to TRBJ2-3, with TRBD1 matching over 8 bases. V was clipped by 4 bases and J by 6 bases; unmatched bases: 15. CDR3 length: 17 residues. Germline V gene data show CDR1 as SNHLY and CDR2 as FYNNEI. This CDR3 is CASSGTGLVVITDTQYF. DNA for the CDR3: TGTGCCAGCAGTGGGACAGGGCTAGTAGTGATTACGGATACGCAGTATTTT.

The gene calls are TRBV25-1 and TRBJ1-4, with D maybe TRBD1 (5 bases). The germline gives CDR1 MGHDK, CDR2 SYGVNS. The germline V and J ends were trimmed by 2 bases and 4 bases, with 8 bases remaining between them. The CDR3 runs 14 residues. CDR3 amino acids: CASSEQGYNEKLFF. DNA for the CDR3: TGTGCCAGCAGTGAACAGGGATATAATGAAAAACTGTTTTTT.

The rearrangement links TRBV7-2 to TRBJ2-2, with D possibly TRBD2 on 5 matching bases. Germline CDR1 reads SGHTA; CDR2 reads FQGNSA. The germline V and J ends were trimmed by 11 bases and 1 base, with 8 bases remaining between them. The CDR3 runs to 12 residues. The CDR3 spells CASGLNTGELFF. CDR3 nucleotides: TGTGCCTCGGGGTTGAACACCGGGGAGCTGTTTTTT.

The chain uses TRBV5-6 and TRBJ2-7, with D perhaps matching TRBD1 (5 bases). The CDR3 loop spans 16 amino acids. Germline CDR1 SGHDT, CDR2 YYEEEE. With 0 bases removed from V and 6 bases from J, the gap between germline ends came to 19 bases. CDR3 region: CASSLGQGLALGEQYF. The CDR3, as DNA: TGTGCCAGCAGCTTGGGTCAGGGTCTGGCCCTGGGCGAGCAGTACTTC.

The chain links TRBV6-1 to TRBJ2-5; D may correspond to TRBD1 or TRBD2 (5 bases each). The ends were cut back, 3 bases at V and 5 bases at J, with 10 bases in the middle. This CDR3 comprises 13 residues. Germline loops: CDR1 MNHNS, CDR2 SASEGT. CDR3 nucleotides: TGTGCCAGCAGTGAGCCAGGGACCGAGACCCAGTACTTC. Its translation is CASSEPGTETQYF.

The chain is built from TRBV18 and TRBJ2-6, with 9 bases matching TRBD1. The CDR3 has 17 residues. J lost 0 bases, V lost 2 bases, and 2 bases had no gene match. Germline V gives CDR1 KGHSH, CDR2 LQKENI. In DNA form, the CDR3 reads TGTGCCAGCTCACCAGGGACAGGGAGCTCTGGGGCCAACGTCCTGACTTTC. Protein product: CASSPGTGSSGANVLTF.

V gene TRBV6-5 combines with J gene TRBJ2-3; no firm D call. The germline V gene has CDR1 MNHEY and CDR2 SVGAGI. The CDR3 runs to 11 residues. Trimming pared 2 bases from V and 6 bases from J, leaving 3 bases between. CDR3 nucleotides: TGTGCCAGCAGTTACGCGGATACGCAGTATTTT. This codes for CASSYADTQYF.

This sequence joins TRBV6-5 and TRBJ2-7; 7 bases map to TRBD1. Germline V lookup: CDR1 MNHEY, CDR2 SVGAGI. J was trimmed by 3 bases and V by 8 bases; bases with no gene match: 7. The CDR3 runs to 13 residues. Here the CDR3 DNA reads TGTGCCAGCGGCCGGGACAGCCTCTACGAGCAGTACTTC. Translating gives CASGRDSLYEQYF.

The CDR3 region is CASSLVGTGLTDTQYF. Written as DNA, the CDR3 is TGTGCCAGCAGCTTAGTGGGAACGGGTTTGACAGATACGCAGTATTTT. V and J are TRBV11-2 and TRBJ2-3; no reliable D call. V was trimmed by 1 base and J by 3 bases, leaving 14 bases between them. CDR3 size: 16 residues. CDR1 and CDR2 (germline): SGHAT, FQNNGV.

DNA for the CDR3: TGTGCCATCAGTGAGTCAGGGCTAGCGAGCACCGGGGAGCTGTTTTTT. Its protein product is CAISESGLASTGELFF. The chain has TRBV10-3 and TRBJ2-2, with TRBD2 as a possible D gene (6 bases). CDR3 size: 16 residues. The germline V gene encodes CDR1 ENHRY and CDR2 SYGVKD. V lost 0 bases, J lost 4 bases, and 12 bases lay in between.

This clone has a handful of counts. This chain uses TRBV27 with TRBJ1-4; D is unresolved. Germline CDR1 is MNHEY and CDR2 is SMNVEV (reference sequence). The V end lost 1 base, the J end lost 5 bases, and 5 bases lay between the germline ends. The CDR3 totals 13 residues. The CDR3 is CASSLWLNEKLFF. Written as DNA, the CDR3 is TGTGCCAGCAGTTTATGGTTGAATGAAAAACTGTTTTTT. The whole variable domain, filled in from reference TRBV27 and TRBJ1-4, reads EAQVTQNPRYLITVTGKKLTVTCSQNMNHEYMSWYRQDPGLGLRQIYYSMNVEVTDKGDVPEGYKVSRKEKRNFPLILESPSPNQTSLYFCASSLWLNEKLFFGSGTQLSVL.

The gene calls are TRBV2 and TRBJ2-3; D remains unclear. Trimming removed 8 bases from V and 5 bases from J, with 11 bases in between. Germline V gene lookup returns CDR1 SNHLY and CDR2 FYNNEI. This CDR3 contains 12 residues. This CDR3 reads CASRALRDTQYF. The CDR3 coding sequence is TGTGCCAGCCGTGCCCTCCGAGATACGCAGTATTTT.

This chain connects TRBV6-4 to TRBJ2-1, with 14 nucleotides matching TRBD2. J lost 7 bases, V lost 8 bases, and 10 bases had no gene match. CDR1 is MRHNA, CDR2 SNTAGT, per germline. The CDR3 covers 16 residues. The CDR3 DNA reads as TGTGCCAGCTCTGGGACTAGCGGGAGTGGGGAAAATGAGCAGTTCTTC. It specifies CASSGTSGSGENEQFF.

The genes are TRBV7-9 and TRBJ2-7; 8 bases fit TRBD2. The germline gives CDR1 SEHNR, CDR2 FQNEAQ (reference sequence). This CDR3 has 14 residues. The J segment lost 3 bases and the V segment lost 4 bases, leaving 5 bases of the junction unmatched. The CDR3 region is CASSSVAGSYEQYF. The CDR3 nucleotides read TGTGCCAGCAGCTCCGTAGCGGGAAGCTACGAGCAGTACTTC.